This T cell receptor beta chain was identified in a study of T cells after yellow fever vaccination. Trimming shortened V by 4 bases and J by 4 bases, and 9 bases separated the two germline ends. The germline gives CDR1 SGHTA, CDR2 FQGTGA. CDR3 size: 13 residues. This clonotype occurred a few times. The target antigen is unknown. Notes on the study in general: The booster saw the reappearance of most primary-vaccination clones (nearly 98% CD4, 88% CD8).

A universal primer site and UMIs were added as TCR cDNA was made by 5'RACE template switching. TCRdb redid the calling of the 5' RACE reads with MiXCR, one entry per CDR3 protein. The sample holds some 300,000 distinct CDR3 sequences, around 10% seen once. This receptor was taken from a young man who received the YFV17D yellow fever vaccine. The chain couples TRBV7-3 to TRBJ2-3, with a weak D call TRBD1 (6 bases). The sample was CD4+ T cells sorted from PBMCs, taken 5 days after the yellow fever booster vaccination. The CDR3 bases are TGTGCCAGCAGCTCCCAGGGGTCAGATACGCAGTATTTT. Its protein product is CASSSQGSDTQYF.